This T cell receptor beta chain comes out of a study of human T cells and chemical hapten exposure. Study-wide results and limits: Patch test score was positively correlated with the counts of PT1 expanded TCRs.

The library labeled individual cDNA molecules by adding unique molecular identifiers to them. Per the study methods: Samples contained a median of roughly 99,000 TCRs, with a range of about 23,224 to 690,600. One entry per CDR3 protein, called by TCRdb with MiXCR from the RACE reads. None of the V and J calls come from the authors' own analysis; TCRdb made them. The sample lists some 180,000 distinct CDR3 sequences; 20% to 25% were seen once. Only a few counts were recorded for this clonotype. The target antigen is unknown. Documented time point: patch test 1, 2 weeks after DPC sensitization. Documented treatment: therapeutic diphenylcyclopropenone sensitization with weekly scalp DPC. The germline gives CDR1 ENHRY, CDR2 SYGVKD. The CDR3 sequence is 14 residues long. V was cut by 0 bases and J by 4 bases, with 9 bases left in between.

The V call is TRBV10-3, the J call TRBJ1-1; D might be TRBD1 (5 bases). The TCR was taken from a woman in her fifties or sixties with alopecia areata. Some clones in this sample may be carry-over from other donors' samples. The sample here was whole blood, taken in connection with sensitization to the hapten diphenylcyclopropenone (DPC). The CDR3 DNA is TGTGCCATCAGTGAGTCGAGGGGTTTCACTGAAGCTTTCTTT. This codes for CAISESRGFTEAFF.